This T cell receptor (beta chain) was identified in a study of shared clonotypes between healthy human individuals. Findings of the study overall: Incomplete sequencing of sorted subsets was indicated by rarefaction despite large depth.

This clone came up a few times. Antigen: not known. The germline V gene encodes CDR1 MNHEY and CDR2 SMNVEV (reference sequence). There are 13 residues in the CDR3. Trimming removed 1 base from V and 1 base from J, with 4 bases in between. Data came from immunoSEQ multiplex PCR; TCRdb stores just in-frame clones and leaves some out. The table has under 80,000 clones, about 61% seen once; the top ten hold about 51%. Donation came from healthy HIV-negative adults that had no recent acute infections or vaccinations. The chain uses TRBV27 and TRBJ1-1; D gene unclear. The sequence was obtained from a young man in good health. The sequenced sample consisted of memory CD8+ T cells sorted from blood. As to subset: CD45RO+ cells pooled with CCR7-negative TemRA cells. CDR3 amino acids: CASSLLQNTEAFF. DNA for the CDR3: TGTGCCAGCAGTTTATTACAGAACACTGAAGCTTTCTTT.